Shown below are 25 T cell receptor beta chains from a single sample sequenced in a study of T cell repertoires in cytomegalovirus infection. TCRdb used MiXCR to reprocess the reads, holding one entry per CDR3 protein. In the table there are some 250,000 distinct CDR3 sequences, approximately 10% of which are singletons. Specimen: PBMCs. Receptors were obtained from a human donor in good health (CMV status not recorded). Some clones in this sample may be carry-over from other donors' samples.

The chain links TRBV4-1 to TRBJ1-5; maybe TRBD1 (5 bases). The CDR3 has 19 residues. V shed 0 bases and J shed 0 bases, with 18 bases lying between them. The V gene's germline CDR1 is MGHRA and CDR2 YSYEKL. The CDR3 sequence is CASSQDSRGSDVSNQPQHF. CDR3 DNA: TGCGCCAGCAGCCAAGATAGTCGGGGGTCAGATGTTAGCAATCAGCCCCAGCATTTT.

This clonotype was seen a few times. The rearrangement uses TRBV19 and TRBJ2-6; D is unclear. Germline-derived CDR1 and CDR2 are LNHDA and SQIVND (reference sequence). The CDR3 has 16 residues. Trimming cost V 7 bases and J 0 bases, with 13 bases left between them. The CDR3 spells CASIPGRSSGANVLTF. CDR3 nucleotide sequence: TGTGCCAGTATCCCGGGCCGCTCCTCTGGGGCCAACGTCCTGACTTTC.

This clonotype was observed many times. The V gene is TRBV7-8, the J gene TRBJ2-1; D ambiguous. The CDR3 is made up of 16 amino acids. V lost 4 bases to trimming and J lost 10 bases, with 23 bases between them. The germline V gene encodes CDR1 SGHVS and CDR2 FQNEAQ. The DNA for the CDR3 is TGTGCCAGCAGCTCAATCATACCGAAAAGGGCATTGGAGCAGTTCTTC. Amino acids: CASSSIIPKRALEQFF.

This clonotype was seen repeatedly, ten times or more. J is TRBJ2-5 and V is TRBV29-1; tentative D call: TRBD2 (6 bases). The CDR3 extends over 16 amino acids. Looked up from germline, CDR1 is SQVTM and CDR2 is ANQGSEA. Trimming removed 4 bases at V and 9 bases at J, with 27 bases between. The CDR3 spells CSVVSLDYQAQGPQYF. CDR3 nucleotide sequence: TGCAGCGTTGTATCCTTGGACTACCAAGCACAAGGCCCCCAGTACTTC. Full variable domain (remainder filled in from reference TRBV29-1 and TRBJ2-5): SAVISQKPSRDICQRGTSLTIQCQVDSQVTMMFWYRQQPGQSLTLIATANQGSEATYESGFVIDKFPISRPNLTFSTLTVSNMSPEDSSIYLCSVVSLDYQAQGPQYFGPGTRLLVL.

This clonotype was seen repeatedly, ten times or more. This chain joins TRBV6-2 or TRBV6-3 and TRBJ1-1; possibly TRBD1 for D (6 bases). CDR3 length: 12 amino acids. The germline gives CDR1 MNHEY, CDR2 SVGEGT. Deletions cut 5 bases from V and 4 bases from J, with 8 bases between. The CDR3 region is CASSQGSTEAFF. For the CDR3, the DNA is TGTGCCAGCAGTCAGGGGTCCACTGAAGCTTTCTTT.

This clonotype was counted many times. This chain links TRBV2 with TRBJ1-5; maybe TRBD1 (6 bases). The V gene's germline CDR1 is SNHLY and CDR2 FYNNEI. Trimming took 4 bases from V and 2 from J, leaving 15 bases between them. This CDR3 spans 16 amino acids. CDR3 sequence: CASSAQQGRGNQPQHF. The CDR3 nucleotides are TGTGCCAGCAGTGCCCAACAGGGTAGGGGCAATCAGCCCCAGCATTTT.

This clonotype was found many times. The chain uses TRBV6-2 or TRBV6-3 and TRBJ1-1; no firm D call. Germline V gene data show CDR1 as MNHEY and CDR2 as SVGEGT. This CDR3 region has 14 residues. The germline V and J ends were trimmed by 2 bases and 9 bases, with 16 bases remaining between them. The DNA for the CDR3 is TGTGCCAGCAGTTACCGGGTCGATCGCCCGCAAGCTTTCTTT. Translation: CASSYRVDRPQAFF.

This clonotype was detected many times. This sequence joins TRBV10-3 and TRBJ2-1; D is perhaps TRBD1 or TRBD2 (5 bases each). This CDR3 has 15 amino acids. CDR1 is ENHRY and CDR2 is SYGVKD in the germline V gene. Trimming removed 8 bases at V and 7 bases at J, with 21 bases between. The CDR3 bases are TGTGCCATCGCTTCGAGGGATGGCGAGGGGAATGAGCAGTTCTTC. Translation gives CAIASRDGEGNEQFF.

This clonotype showed up many times. The genes are TRBV7-8 and TRBJ1-5; perhaps TRBD1 as D (5 bases). This CDR3 has 15 residues. Germline V gene data show CDR1 as SGHVS and CDR2 as FQNEAQ. Trimming removed 3 bases at V and 4 bases at J, with 13 bases between. CDR3 region: CASSLGQPGNQPQHF. CDR3 nucleotide sequence: TGTGCCAGCAGCTTGGGGCAGCCGGGGAATCAGCCCCAGCATTTT.

In its sample, this clonotype was seen many times. The rearrangement uses TRBV7-2 and TRBJ2-1; 7 bases match TRBD2. The germline V gene has CDR1 SGHTA and CDR2 FQGNSA. The ends lost 1 base at V and 9 bases at J; junction bases unmatched: 9. The CDR3 covers 15 residues. The CDR3 spells CASSLGGRAYGEQFF. CDR3 sequence (DNA): TGTGCCAGCAGCTTAGGAGGGAGGGCCTACGGTGAGCAGTTCTTC.

V and J are TRBV2 and TRBJ2-2; 9 nucleotides line up with TRBD1. The V and J ends lost 6 bases and 1 base, in that order; junction bases with no gene match: 9. The germline gives CDR1 SNHLY, CDR2 FYNNEI. The CDR3 has 17 amino acids. CDR3 residues: CASRKRTGGENTGELFF. The CDR3 DNA reads TGTGCCAGCAGGAAACGCACAGGGGGCGAGAACACCGGGGAGCTGTTTTTT.

This chain links TRBV29-1 with TRBJ2-7; D is possibly TRBD1 or TRBD2 (6 bases each). Germline lookup yields CDR1 SQVTM and CDR2 ANQGSEA. This CDR3 region has 14 residues. The ends were cut back, 6 bases at V and 1 base at J, with 16 bases in the middle. This CDR3 is CSVRGLAPSYEQYF. Here the CDR3 DNA reads TGCAGCGTCCGGGGGCTAGCGCCTTCCTACGAGCAGTACTTC.

The chain uses TRBV6-2 or TRBV6-3 and TRBJ2-3, with D perhaps TRBD2 (5 bases). Trimming shortened V by 6 bases and J by 6 bases, and 13 bases separated the two germline ends. The length of the CDR3 is 13 residues. CDR1 and CDR2 (germline): MNHEY, SVGEGT. Written as DNA, the CDR3 is TGTGCCAGCAGGGAGAACGGGGTGGATACGCAGTATTTT. It codes for CASRENGVDTQYF.

The chain couples TRBV7-9 to TRBJ1-2; D is unresolved. V was clipped by 1 base and J by 3 bases, with 6 bases between them. This CDR3 region has 13 residues. Germline CDR1 is SEHNR and CDR2 is FQNEAQ (reference sequence). The CDR3 here is CASSLDTDYGYTF. The CDR3 DNA is TGTGCCAGCAGCTTAGATACTGACTATGGCTACACCTTC. The entire variable domain, with the rest obtained from reference TRBV7-9 and TRBJ1-2, is as follows: DTGVSQNPRHKITKRGQNVTFRCDPISEHNRLYWYRQTLGQGPEFLTYFQNEAQLEKSRLLSDRFSAERPKGSFSTLEIQRTEQGDSAMYLCASSLDTDYGYTFGSGTRLTVV.

At least ten counts were recorded for this clonotype. V usage is TRBV7-2 and J usage is TRBJ2-2, with D unresolved. Germline values: CDR1 SGHTA, CDR2 FQGNSA. The CDR3 loop spans 15 amino acids. Trimming took 0 bases from V and 0 from J, leaving 5 bases between them. The chain's CDR3 is CASSLAAPNTGELFF. CDR3 sequence (DNA): TGTGCCAGCAGCTTAGCGGCCCCGAACACCGGGGAGCTGTTTTTT.

This clonotype was observed many times. V usage is TRBV7-2 and J usage is TRBJ2-5; 8 nucleotides align to TRBD1. CDR3 size: 15 residues. Germline CDR1 is SGHTA and CDR2 is FQGNSA. With V trimmed by 5 bases and J by 5 bases, 10 bases remained unmatched. This chain's CDR3 is CASSPRGLAKETQYF. For the CDR3, the DNA is TGTGCCAGCAGCCCCAGGGGGCTAGCTAAGGAGACCCAGTACTTC.

This clonotype was observed a handful of times. The V and J genes are TRBV29-1 and TRBJ1-1; D is ambiguous. Per germline, CDR1 SQVTM and CDR2 ANQGSEA. The CDR3 length is 10 residues. Trimming took 7 bases from V and 1 from J, leaving 4 bases between them. Written as DNA, the CDR3 is TGCAGCGCTAAGAACACTGAAGCTTTCTTT. This gives the protein CSAKNTEAFF.

In its sample, this clonotype was seen many times. V gene TRBV5-1 combines with J gene TRBJ2-3; 7 bases map to TRBD2. Losses at the gene ends were 6 bases for V and 4 bases for J; bases not matched to a gene: 8. The CDR3 runs to 14 residues. Germline CDR1 is SGHRS and CDR2 is YFSETQ. Here the CDR3 DNA reads TGCGCCAGCAACTCCGGGACTATAGCAGATACGCAGTATTTT. It encodes CASNSGTIADTQYF.

This clonotype was found many times. This rearrangement joins TRBV5-4 to TRBJ2-3, with D perhaps assigned TRBD1 or TRBD2 (6 bases each). Trimming stripped 3 bases from V and 5 bases from J, with 10 bases between. CDR1 is SGHNT and CDR2 is YYREEE in the germline V gene (reference sequence). CDR3 size: 13 residues. The CDR3 reads CASSWGAGDTQYF. CDR3 in DNA: TGTGCCAGCAGCTGGGGGGCGGGAGATACGCAGTATTTT. Supplemented by reference TRBV5-4 and TRBJ2-3, the full variable domain reads ETGVTQSPTHLIKTRGQQVTLRCSSQSGHNTVSWYQQALGQGPQFIFQYYREEENGRGNFPPRFSGLQFPNYSSELNVNALELDDSALYLCASSWGAGDTQYFGPGTRLTVL.

The table lists this clonotype with many counts. The J gene is TRBJ2-7, the V gene TRBV11-2; a possible D gene is TRBD1 (5 bases). The germline CDR1 and CDR2 sequences are SGHAT and FQNNGV. V was pared by 4 bases and J by 3 bases, with 13 bases between. The CDR3 length is 14 residues. CDR3 coding DNA: TGTGCCAGCAGCTCACAGGTGGGATACTACGAGCAGTACTTC. Its translation: CASSSQVGYYEQYF.

The chain links TRBV11-2 to TRBJ1-2, with D possibly TRBD1 on 5 matching bases. Per germline, CDR1 SGHAT and CDR2 FQNNGV. The CDR3 extends over 15 amino acids. The V gene lost 5 bases and the J gene lost 6 bases, with 19 bases spanning the gap. The CDR3 DNA is TGTGCCAGCAGCCGCCCTGGGCAGGGTGACGATGGCTACACCTTC. This codes for CASSRPGQGDDGYTF.

This clonotype came up many times. The chain uses TRBV7-8 and TRBJ2-1; D ambiguous. Germline assignment: CDR1 SGHVS and CDR2 FQNEAQ. V lost 5 bases, J lost 7 bases, and 12 bases lay in between. The CDR3 covers 13 residues. CDR3 in DNA: TGTGCCAGCAGCCCCTGGGAAGGAAATGAGCAGTTCTTC. Protein: CASSPWEGNEQFF.

This clonotype was recorded at least ten times. This chain links TRBV7-2 with TRBJ2-5; the D gene is possibly TRBD2 (6 bases). The V end was cut by 3 bases, the J end by 5 bases, with 16 bases between. Germline lookup yields CDR1 SGHTA and CDR2 FQGNSA. There are 15 residues in the CDR3. The CDR3 is CASSFWVAAGETQYF. The CDR3 coding sequence is TGTGCCAGCAGCTTTTGGGTTGCGGCGGGGGAGACCCAGTACTTC. Full variable domain (outside the CDR3, taken from reference TRBV7-2 and TRBJ2-5): GAGVSQSPSNKVTEKGKDVELRCDPISGHTALYWYRQSLGQGLEFLIYFQGNSAPDKSGLPSDRFSAERTGGSVSTLTIQRTQQEDSAVYLCASSFWVAAGETQYFGPGTRLLVL.

This clonotype has just a few counts. V and J are TRBV29-1 and TRBJ2-1; D ambiguous. V lost 3 bases, J lost 9 bases, and 9 bases lay in between. Looked up from germline, CDR1 is SQVTM and CDR2 is ANQGSEA. This CDR3 is 11 amino acids long. As DNA, the CDR3 is TGCAGCGTTGAGAGGTCCGGTGAGCAGTTCTTC. Its translation: CSVERSGEQFF.

This clonotype was found a few times. V and J are TRBV7-2 and TRBJ1-4, with 7 bases lining up with TRBD1. This CDR3 region has 16 residues. Per germline, CDR1 SGHTA and CDR2 FQGNSA. Germline trimming cut 4 bases from V and 5 bases from J; bases unmatched to any gene: 10. In DNA form, the CDR3 reads TGTGCCAGCAGCTCAGCTCCGGGACAGAAGAATGAAAAACTGTTTTTT. Translating it yields CASSSAPGQKNEKLFF.